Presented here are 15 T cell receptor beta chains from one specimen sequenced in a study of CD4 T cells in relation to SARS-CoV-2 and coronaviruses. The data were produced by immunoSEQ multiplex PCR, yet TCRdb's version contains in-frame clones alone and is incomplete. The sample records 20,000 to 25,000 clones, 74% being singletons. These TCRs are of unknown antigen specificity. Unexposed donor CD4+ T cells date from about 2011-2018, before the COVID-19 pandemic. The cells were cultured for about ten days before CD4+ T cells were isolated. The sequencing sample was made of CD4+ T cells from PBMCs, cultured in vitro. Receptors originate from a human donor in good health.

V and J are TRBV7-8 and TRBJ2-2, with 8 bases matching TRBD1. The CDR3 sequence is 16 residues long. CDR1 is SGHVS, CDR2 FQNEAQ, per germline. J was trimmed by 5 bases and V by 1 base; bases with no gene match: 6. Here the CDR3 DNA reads TGTGCCAGCAGCTTAGTCCGGACAGGGCGGACCGGGGAGCTGTTTTTT. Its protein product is CASSLVRTGRTGELFF.

CDR3 in amino acids: CAWSVHSGNTIYF. The CDR3 DNA reads as TGTGCCTGGAGTGTACACTCTGGAAACACCATATATTTT. This chain links TRBV30 with TRBJ1-3; D is ambiguous. V was clipped by 0 bases and J by 0 bases, with 3 bases between them. CDR1 and CDR2 (germline): GTSNPN, SVGIG (reference sequence). This CDR3 contains 13 residues.

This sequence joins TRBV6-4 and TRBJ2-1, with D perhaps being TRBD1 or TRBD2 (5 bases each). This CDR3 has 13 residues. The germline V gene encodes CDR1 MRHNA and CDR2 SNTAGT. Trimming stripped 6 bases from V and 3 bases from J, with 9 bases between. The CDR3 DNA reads TGTGCCAGCAGATGGGGGTTCTACAATGAGCAGTTCTTC. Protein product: CASRWGFYNEQFF.

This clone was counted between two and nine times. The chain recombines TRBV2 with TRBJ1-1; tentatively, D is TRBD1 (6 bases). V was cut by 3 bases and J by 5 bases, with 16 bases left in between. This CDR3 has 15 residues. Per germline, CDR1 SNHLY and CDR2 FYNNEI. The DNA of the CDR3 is TGTGCCAGCAGTGAGAAGGGGGTCGGCGGGACTGAAGCTTTCTTT. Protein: CASSEKGVGGTEAFF.

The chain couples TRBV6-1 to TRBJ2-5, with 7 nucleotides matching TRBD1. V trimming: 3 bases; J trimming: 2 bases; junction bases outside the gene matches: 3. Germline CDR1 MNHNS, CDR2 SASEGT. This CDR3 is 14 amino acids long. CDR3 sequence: CASSDETGQETQYF. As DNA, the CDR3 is TGTGCCAGCAGTGACGAGACAGGGCAAGAGACCCAGTACTTC.

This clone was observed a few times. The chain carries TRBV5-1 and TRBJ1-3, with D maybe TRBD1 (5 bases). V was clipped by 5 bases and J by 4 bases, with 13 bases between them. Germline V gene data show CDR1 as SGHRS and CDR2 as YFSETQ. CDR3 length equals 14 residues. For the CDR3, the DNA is TGCGCCAGCAGTCCGGGGGGATCCGGAAACACCATATATTTT. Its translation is CASSPGGSGNTIYF.

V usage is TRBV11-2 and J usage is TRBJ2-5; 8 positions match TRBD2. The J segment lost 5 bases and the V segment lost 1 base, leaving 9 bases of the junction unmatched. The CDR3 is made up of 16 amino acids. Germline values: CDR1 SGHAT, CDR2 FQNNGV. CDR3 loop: CASSLGASGSRETQYF. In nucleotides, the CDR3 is TGTGCCAGCAGCTTAGGGGCCAGCGGGAGCAGGGAGACCCAGTACTTC.

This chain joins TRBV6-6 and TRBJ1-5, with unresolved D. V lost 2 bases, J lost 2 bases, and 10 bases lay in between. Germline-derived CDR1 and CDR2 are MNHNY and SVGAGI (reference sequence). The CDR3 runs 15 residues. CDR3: CASSYRESGNQPQHF. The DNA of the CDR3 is TGTGCCAGCAGTTACCGGGAATCGGGCAATCAGCCCCAGCATTTT.

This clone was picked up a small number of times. The CDR3 region is CATSGYNEQFF. The CDR3 DNA follows: TGTGCCACCAGTGGATACAATGAGCAGTTCTTC. This chain connects TRBV24-1 to TRBJ2-1; D is uncertain. Germline V gene data show CDR1 as KGHDR and CDR2 as SFDVKD. This CDR3 comprises 11 residues. Trimming took off 5 bases at V and 4 bases at J, with 2 bases between the two ends.

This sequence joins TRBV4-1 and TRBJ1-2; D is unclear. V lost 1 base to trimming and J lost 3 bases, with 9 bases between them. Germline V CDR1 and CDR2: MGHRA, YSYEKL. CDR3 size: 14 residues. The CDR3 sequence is CASSQVRQDYGYTF. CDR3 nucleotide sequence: TGCGCCAGCAGCCAAGTTCGTCAGGACTATGGCTACACCTTC.

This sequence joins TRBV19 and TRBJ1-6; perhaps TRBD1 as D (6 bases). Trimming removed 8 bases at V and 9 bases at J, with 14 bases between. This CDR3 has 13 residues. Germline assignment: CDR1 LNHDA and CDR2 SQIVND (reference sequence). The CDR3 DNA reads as TGTGCCAGTTCTTACAGGGCTGCTTCACCCCTCCACTTT. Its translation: CASSYRAASPLHF. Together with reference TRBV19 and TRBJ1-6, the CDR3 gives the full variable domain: DGGITQSPKYLFRKEGQNVTLSCEQNLNHDAMYWYRQDPGQGLRLIYYSQIVNDFQKGDIAEGYSVSREKKESFPLTVTSAQKNPTAFYLCASSYRAASPLHFGNGTRLTVT.

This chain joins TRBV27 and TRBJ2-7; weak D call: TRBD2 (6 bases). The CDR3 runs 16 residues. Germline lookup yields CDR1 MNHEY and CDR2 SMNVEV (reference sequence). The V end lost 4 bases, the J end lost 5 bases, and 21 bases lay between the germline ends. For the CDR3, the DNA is TGTGCCAGCAGTTCCAGCCCCCGGCCACTAGCCCACGAGCAGTACTTC. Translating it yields CASSSSPRPLAHEQYF.

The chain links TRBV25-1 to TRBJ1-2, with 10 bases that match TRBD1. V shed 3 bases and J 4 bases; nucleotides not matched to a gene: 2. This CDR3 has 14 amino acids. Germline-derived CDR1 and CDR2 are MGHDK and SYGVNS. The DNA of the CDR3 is TGTGCCAGCAGTGATCGGGACAGGGGCTATGGCTACACCTTC. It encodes CASSDRDRGYGYTF.

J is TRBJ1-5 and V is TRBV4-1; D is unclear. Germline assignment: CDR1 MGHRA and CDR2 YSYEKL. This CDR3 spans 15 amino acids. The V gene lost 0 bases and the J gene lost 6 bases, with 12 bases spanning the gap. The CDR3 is CASSQDETVPQPQHF. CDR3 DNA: TGCGCCAGCAGCCAAGATGAAACAGTACCTCAGCCCCAGCATTTT.

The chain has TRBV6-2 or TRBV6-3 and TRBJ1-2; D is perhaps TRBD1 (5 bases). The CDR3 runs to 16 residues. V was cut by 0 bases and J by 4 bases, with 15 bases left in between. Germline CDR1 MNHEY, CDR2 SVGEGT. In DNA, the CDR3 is TGTGCCAGCAGTTACTCGATCGGGGGGTACGGCTATGGCTACACCTTC. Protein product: CASSYSIGGYGYGYTF.